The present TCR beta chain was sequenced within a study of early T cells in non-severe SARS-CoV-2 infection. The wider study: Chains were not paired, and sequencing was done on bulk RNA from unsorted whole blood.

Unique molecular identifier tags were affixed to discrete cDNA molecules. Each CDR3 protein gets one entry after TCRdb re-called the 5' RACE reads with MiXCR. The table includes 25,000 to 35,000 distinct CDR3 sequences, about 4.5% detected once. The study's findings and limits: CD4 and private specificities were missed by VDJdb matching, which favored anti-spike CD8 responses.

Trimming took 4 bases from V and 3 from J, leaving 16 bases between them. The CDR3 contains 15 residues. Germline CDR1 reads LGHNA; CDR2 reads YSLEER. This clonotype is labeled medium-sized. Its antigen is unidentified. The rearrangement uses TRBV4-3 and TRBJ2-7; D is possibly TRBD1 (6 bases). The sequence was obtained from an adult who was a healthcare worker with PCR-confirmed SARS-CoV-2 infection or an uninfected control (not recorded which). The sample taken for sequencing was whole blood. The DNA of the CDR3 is TGCGCCAGCAGCCCAGCTACCGGGACAAACTACGAGCAGTACTTC. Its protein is CASSPATGTNYEQYF.